Below, 30 T cell receptor beta chains from the same sample are listed, as sequenced in a study of cytomegalovirus exposure and HLA in healthy donors. The PCR was carried out with 60 Vbeta primers and 13 Jbeta primers. TCRdb's copy holds only in-frame clones and misses some; the assay was immunoSEQ multiplex PCR. The sample lists around 140,000 clones, about 10% seen once, with 5.5% to 8% in the top ten. What was sequenced was PBMCs. The receptors were gathered from a woman in her 40s in good health and CMV-seropositive.

This clone has just a few counts. V gene TRBV21-1 combines with J gene TRBJ2-1; the table's D call of TRBD2 was not tested on the DNA. TRBV21-1 is a pseudogene locus. The CDR3 extends over 17 amino acids. CDR3 protein: CASSAIRTSGGINEQFF. Written as DNA, the CDR3 is TGTGCCAGCAGCGCTATTAGGACTAGCGGGGGTATTAATGAGCAGTTCTTC.

CDR3 in amino acids: CASSFWGSTYEQYF. The DNA for the CDR3 is TGTGCCAGCAGCTTTTGGGGCAGTACCTACGAGCAGTACTTC. The chain combines TRBV5-4 with TRBJ2-7; possible D gene TRBD1, 5 bases. The CDR3 totals 14 residues. V lost 2 bases and J lost 2, with 11 bases in between. Looked up from germline, CDR1 is SGHNT and CDR2 is YYREEE (reference sequence). Full variable domain (rest looked up from reference TRBV5-4 and TRBJ2-7): ETGVTQSPTHLIKTRGQQVTLRCSSQSGHNTVSWYQQALGQGPQFIFQYYREEENGRGNFPPRFSGLQFPNYSSELNVNALELDDSALYLCASSFWGSTYEQYFGPGTRLTVT.

This clone was seen a handful of times. The chain is built from TRBV11-1 and TRBJ1-1; 7 positions agree with TRBD1. This CDR3 contains 13 residues. Germline assignment: CDR1 SGHAT and CDR2 FQDESV (reference sequence). The ends lost 5 bases at V and 7 bases at J; junction bases unmatched: 7. The CDR3 region is CASSQTGQGEAFF. The DNA of the CDR3 is TGTGCCAGCAGCCAGACAGGGCAAGGTGAAGCTTTCTTT.

The V call is TRBV6-4, the J call TRBJ2-7; a weak D match, TRBD2 (6 bases). CDR3 length: 15 residues. Germline CDR1 MRHNA, CDR2 SNTAGT. Trimming took off 3 bases at V and 1 base at J, with 13 bases between the two ends. In DNA form, the CDR3 reads TGTGCCAGCAGTGAAGGGGCGGGGAGTTCCTACGAGCAGTACTTC. Translation: CASSEGAGSSYEQYF.

The chain recombines TRBV5-5 with TRBJ1-1; 9 bases fit TRBD1. The CDR3 consists of 14 residues. Germline CDR1 SGHKS, CDR2 YYEKEE (reference sequence). V was pared by 3 bases and J by 4 bases, with 4 bases of the junction left unmatched. The CDR3 is CASSWGQGVTEAFF. The CDR3 coding sequence is TGTGCCAGCAGCTGGGGACAGGGAGTCACTGAAGCTTTCTTT.

The rearrangement joins TRBV18 to TRBJ2-2, with 9 nucleotides matching TRBD2. Germline values: CDR1 KGHSH, CDR2 LQKENI. The J segment lost 5 bases and the V segment lost 0 bases, leaving 7 bases of the junction unmatched. CDR3 length: 17 amino acids. The CDR3 DNA follows: TGTGCCAGCTCACCACCGTCGTCCAGCGGGGGGACCGGGGAGCTGTTTTTT. Its translation: CASSPPSSSGGTGELFF. The complete variable domain, with remaining parts taken from reference TRBV18 and TRBJ2-2, reads NAGVMQNPRHLVRRRGQEARLRCSPMKGHSHVYWYRQLPEEGLKFMVYLQKENIIDESGMPKERFSAEFPKEGPSILRIQQVVRGDSAAYFCASSPPSSSGGTGELFFGEGSRLTVL.

This clone came up a few times. This chain joins TRBV2 and TRBJ1-1, with 7 bases lining up with TRBD1. Trimming cost V 7 bases and J 8 bases; bases outside gene matches: 4. The CDR3 covers 11 residues. Per germline, CDR1 SNHLY and CDR2 FYNNEI. The CDR3 protein is CASKSQGEAFF. The CDR3 DNA sequence: TGTGCCAGCAAGTCACAGGGGGAAGCTTTCTTT.

This clone was recorded a few times. This chain links TRBV13 with TRBJ1-6, with TRBD1 identical over 10 bases. Germline V gene data show CDR1 as PRHDT and CDR2 as FYEKMQ (reference sequence). J gave up 6 bases and V 5 bases, and 10 bases lay outside the gene matches. CDR3 length: 17 residues. CDR3 sequence: CASSPSRTGGINSPLHF. The CDR3 nucleotides read TGTGCCAGCAGCCCGTCCCGGACAGGGGGAATTAATTCACCCCTCCACTTT.

This clone was seen only a few times. The DNA for the CDR3 is TGTGCCAGCAGTGAACAGGTTTGGGGAGGGCTAGCCAAAAACATTCAGTACTTC. Amino acid sequence: CASSEQVWGGLAKNIQYF. This chain joins TRBV6-1 and TRBJ2-4; 7 bases are a match to TRBD2. The CDR3 length is 18 residues. With 2 bases clipped from V and 0 bases from J, the junction kept 10 bases outside the gene matches. CDR1 and CDR2 (germline): MNHNS, SASEGT.

This chain connects TRBV5-4 to TRBJ2-7; 8 bases match TRBD1. The V and J ends lost 4 bases and 6 bases, in that order; junction bases with no gene match: 6. Germline V gene lookup returns CDR1 SGHNT and CDR2 YYREEE (reference sequence). The CDR3 runs 13 residues. The DNA for the CDR3 is TGTGCCAGCAGCCCGTCGGGACAGGCCGAGCAGTACTTC. Its protein product is CASSPSGQAEQYF.

DNA of the CDR3: TGTGCCAGTAGTATTGTCGGGACAGGGCTCCAAGGCACTGAAGCTTTCTTT. This sequence encodes CASSIVGTGLQGTEAFF. The rearrangement joins TRBV19 to TRBJ1-1; 9 positions match TRBD1. The ends lost 3 bases at V and 4 bases at J; junction bases unmatched: 12. This CDR3 region has 17 residues. CDR1 is LNHDA and CDR2 is SQIVND in the germline V gene (reference sequence).

In its sample, this clone was seen a few times. The chain recombines TRBV5-1 with TRBJ2-2, with D maybe TRBD1 (5 bases). With 0 bases removed from V and 3 bases from J, the gap between germline ends came to 18 bases. CDR3 length: 18 residues. Germline V lookup: CDR1 SGHRS, CDR2 YFSETQ. CDR3 loop: CASSLAVVWQGDTGELFF. The CDR3 DNA reads as TGCGCCAGCAGCTTGGCCGTGGTTTGGCAGGGCGACACCGGGGAGCTGTTTTTT.

CDR3: CASSWFLGQDYEQYF. The CDR3 DNA follows: TGTGCCAGCAGCTGGTTCTTGGGACAGGACTACGAGCAGTACTTC. This chain joins TRBV5-6 and TRBJ2-7; 8 bases align to TRBD1. Germline values: CDR1 SGHDT, CDR2 YYEEEE. The V segment lost 3 bases and the J segment 3 bases; nucleotides outside the gene matches: 8. The CDR3 loop spans 15 amino acids.

The rearrangement uses TRBV19 and TRBJ1-4; TRBD1 matches at 8 bases. From germline, CDR1 is LNHDA and CDR2 SQIVND (reference sequence). This CDR3 comprises 15 residues. Trimming at V came to 10 bases and at J to 7 bases, leaving 14 bases not matched to a gene. The CDR3 nucleotides read TGTGCCACCAGGGGGCGCGGGAGAGGCCCTGAAAAACTGTTTTTT. It yields the protein CATRGRGRGPEKLFF.

This clone was seen a few times. The rearrangement joins TRBV5-1 to TRBJ2-1; 7 bases match TRBD1. The CDR3 has 15 amino acids. Germline assignment: CDR1 SGHRS and CDR2 YFSETQ. V gave up 3 bases and J gave up 8 bases; unmatched junction bases: 11. The CDR3 DNA sequence: TGCGCCAGCAGCTCTGCACAGGGGAGTATCGATGAGCAGTTCTTC. Protein sequence: CASSSAQGSIDEQFF.

Concerning this clone: Likely a read error: the CDR3 ends without its conserved phenylalanine or tryptophan. The DNA is omitted, as the CDR3 cannot be located on it reliably, and the CDR3 follows TCRdb's listing. The chain joins TRBV11-2 to TRBJ2-3; the table's D call of TRBD2 was not tested on the DNA. The CDR3 is 13 amino acids long, termini counted. Germline CDR1 reads SGHAT; CDR2 reads FQNNGV. CDR3 amino acids: CASSPGLAGGREL.

This clone was counted between two and nine times. The chain carries TRBV18 and TRBJ1-2, with a tentative D call TRBD1 (6 bases). Germline-derived CDR1 and CDR2 are KGHSH and LQKENI. This CDR3 has 14 amino acids. V dropped 3 bases and J dropped 4 bases, with 12 bases sitting between them. This CDR3 reads CASSPNRAAYGYTF. CDR3 coding DNA: TGTGCCAGCTCACCCAACAGGGCGGCCTATGGCTACACCTTC.

This clone showed up just a few times. V gene TRBV6-4 combines with J gene TRBJ2-3; TRBD2 aligns across 12 bases. The V segment lost 5 bases and the J segment 2 bases; nucleotides outside the gene matches: 5. The CDR3 runs to 16 residues. Germline V lookup: CDR1 MRHNA, CDR2 SNTAGT. CDR3 in DNA: TGTGCCAGCAGTCCCCTAGCGGGGGGGATCACAGATACGCAGTATTTT. Protein product: CASSPLAGGITDTQYF.

Comment on this clone: No conserved phenylalanine or tryptophan is present at the end of the CDR3, so a read error is the likely explanation. The limits of the CDR3 on the DNA are not certain, so only TCRdb's listed CDR3 is given. The rearrangement uses TRBV12-5 and TRBJ2-3; TRBD1 was called by the table and not checked on the DNA. CDR1 is LGHNT, CDR2 FRNRAP, per germline. The length of the CDR3 is 15 amino acids, counting both ends. The CDR3 region is CASGLLGAEPDTKYL.

The table lists this clone with a few counts. The chain links TRBV10-3 to TRBJ1-1, with D possibly matching TRBD1 (6 bases). This CDR3 region has 14 residues. Germline V lookup: CDR1 ENHRY, CDR2 SYGVKD. The ends were cut back, 4 bases at V and 3 bases at J, with 12 bases in the middle. Written as DNA, the CDR3 is TGTGCCATCAGTGTGGAGGGGGGGGACACTGAAGCTTTCTTT. Translation: CAISVEGGDTEAFF.

The sample holds a few counts of this clone. This chain uses TRBV5-4 with TRBJ1-2, with 8 bases lining up with TRBD1. After removal of 7 bases from V and 1 base from J, the junction contained 6 bases not matched to a gene. The CDR3 covers 14 residues. CDR1 SGHNT and CDR2 YYREEE come from the germline V gene (reference sequence). CDR3 sequence reads: CASGRTGINYGYTF. DNA for the CDR3: TGTGCCAGCGGTCGGACAGGGATTAACTATGGCTACACCTTC.

A few counts support this clone. The rearrangement links TRBV6-1 to TRBJ2-3, with D perhaps TRBD1 (5 bases). Germline-derived CDR1 and CDR2 are MNHNS and SASEGT. There are 16 residues in the CDR3. V was pared by 4 bases and J by 0 bases, with 14 bases between. CDR3 residues: CASSAGLGASTDTQYF. The CDR3 DNA is TGTGCCAGCAGTGCGGGCTTAGGGGCTAGCACAGATACGCAGTATTTT.

This clone occurred a few times. V gene TRBV19 combines with J gene TRBJ1-2; D call uncertain. The CDR3 is 13 amino acids. Looked up from germline, CDR1 is LNHDA and CDR2 is SQIVND (reference sequence). V was clipped by 7 bases and J by 7 bases, with 16 bases between them. The chain's CDR3 is CASKTSSPGGYTF. The CDR3 nucleotides read TGTGCCAGTAAGACCTCCAGCCCAGGTGGCTACACCTTC.

CDR3: CASSYRTGGQETQYF. The DNA for the CDR3 is TGTGCCAGCAGCTACCGAACAGGGGGACAAGAGACCCAGTACTTC. The chain carries TRBV5-6 and TRBJ2-5; 8 nucleotides match TRBD1. The CDR3 consists of 15 residues. Looked up from germline, CDR1 is SGHDT and CDR2 is YYEEEE. V lost 3 bases, J lost 2 bases, and 6 bases stayed unmatched.

This rearrangement joins TRBV2 to TRBJ2-7; D remains unclear. The CDR3 runs 11 residues. The germline CDR1 and CDR2 sequences are SNHLY and FYNNEI. Trimming shortened V by 8 bases and J by 2 bases, and 7 bases separated the two germline ends. Here the CDR3 reads CASQFPYEQYF. In DNA form, the CDR3 reads TGTGCCAGCCAGTTTCCCTACGAGCAGTACTTC.

The chain joins TRBV18 to TRBJ1-4; 7 bases fit TRBD1. The length of the CDR3 is 14 residues. Per germline, CDR1 KGHSH and CDR2 LQKENI. The trim removed 7 bases at V and 4 bases at J, leaving 6 bases unmatched. Here the CDR3 DNA reads TGTGCCAGCTGGACCGGGACAGATAATGAAAAACTGTTTTTT. Protein product: CASWTGTDNEKLFF.

The chain carries TRBV15 and TRBJ1-3; D is unresolved. With 0 bases removed from V and 0 bases from J, the gap between germline ends came to 12 bases. CDR1 is LNHNV, CDR2 YYDKDF, per germline (reference sequence). The CDR3 runs 17 residues. The CDR3 loop reads CATSRDLASVSGNTIYF. Written as DNA, the CDR3 is TGTGCCACCAGCAGAGATCTGGCCAGCGTCTCTGGAAACACCATATATTTT.

This clone was seen more than once but under ten times. The chain links TRBV9 to TRBJ2-3; 11 nucleotides align to TRBD2. Germline CDR1 is SGDLS and CDR2 is YYNGEE. V lost 4 bases, J lost 6 bases, and 10 bases stayed unmatched. The CDR3 is 16 residues long. The DNA of the CDR3 is TGTGCCAGCAGCCCGAATTTAGCGGGGGGGATGGATACGCAGTATTTT. Translated, it gives CASSPNLAGGMDTQYF.

This clone was counted a few times. V is TRBV5-4 and J is TRBJ1-2; 8 positions agree with TRBD1. CDR1 is SGHNT, CDR2 YYREEE, per germline (reference sequence). CDR3 size: 13 residues. The V and J ends lost 5 bases and 4 bases, in that order; junction bases with no gene match: 4. The CDR3 sequence: CASSPGGFYGYTF. The CDR3 DNA follows: TGTGCCAGCAGTCCAGGGGGCTTCTATGGCTACACCTTC.

V and J are TRBV6-6 and TRBJ1-1, with 8 bases that match TRBD1. CDR1 MNHNY and CDR2 SVGAGI come from the germline V gene (reference sequence). This CDR3 comprises 14 residues. The V and J ends lost 8 bases and 3 bases, in that order; junction bases with no gene match: 8. The CDR3 DNA follows: TGTGCCAGCGCTTTAACAGGGGGGGACACTGAAGCTTTCTTT. It encodes CASALTGGDTEAFF.